This entry lists 3 T cell receptor beta chains sequenced from one sample in a study of blood T cell repertoires in COVID-19. TCRdb's table, derived via immunoSEQ multiplex PCR, lists solely in-frame clones and lacks some. The sample has 150,000 to 200,000 clones, 80% to 90% seen once. Sequencing was done on a sample of peripheral blood. These receptors were obtained from a man between 18 and 29 years old who had recovered from COVID-19.

The chain carries TRBV7-2 and TRBJ1-6, with D maybe TRBD1 (5 bases). The CDR3 has 14 amino acids. Deletions cut 3 bases from V and 9 bases from J, with 12 bases between. Germline CDR1 SGHTA, CDR2 FQGNSA. CDR3 DNA sequence: TGTGCCAGCAGCTTCGAAGGGGAGGGTTCACCCCTCCACTTT. Amino acid sequence: CASSFEGEGSPLHF.

The V gene is TRBV4-3, the J gene TRBJ2-7, with no clear D. From germline, CDR1 is LGHNA and CDR2 YSLEER. Trimming cost V 0 bases and J 5 bases, with 14 bases left between them. This CDR3 has 15 residues. The CDR3 is CASSQDPFRGNEQYF. The CDR3 DNA reads TGCGCCAGCAGCCAAGACCCCTTTAGAGGCAACGAGCAGTACTTC.

This clone was recorded once. The genes are TRBV29-1 and TRBJ2-1; 13 bases are a match to TRBD2. The germline gives CDR1 SQVTM, CDR2 ANQGSEA. This CDR3 comprises 16 residues. V lost 6 bases and J lost 0; bases outside the gene matches: 5. In nucleotides, the CDR3 is TGCAGCGTCGGGACTAGCGGGAAGAGCTCCTACAATGAGCAGTTCTTC. This sequence encodes CSVGTSGKSSYNEQFF.